This TCR beta chain was identified during a study of CD8+ T cells in alopecia areata. Reverse transcription of extracted RNA yielded cDNA, which provided the sequencing template. The protocol was immunoSEQ multiplex PCR, while the TCRdb copy is restricted to in-frame clones and leaves out a portion. The table records about 140,000 clones, approximately 60% of them present only once. This clone appeared once. Trimming took 0 bases from V and 8 from J; bases not matched to a gene: 13. The CDR3 has 16 residues. Germline V gene sequence: CDR1 SGDLS, CDR2 YYNGEE. The source of this sequence is a human donor in good health. The sequenced sample consisted of CD4+ T cells sorted from blood. The chain couples TRBV9 to TRBJ1-2, with 7 bases aligning to TRBD1. The CDR3 here is CASSVEGGGEFGGYTF. The CDR3 DNA reads TGTGCCAGCAGCGTAGAAGGAGGGGGCGAATTTGGCGGCTACACCTTC. The variable domain in full, with the rest retrieved from reference TRBV9 and TRBJ1-2, is DSGVTQTPKHLITATGQRVTLRCSPRSGDLSVYWYQQSLDQGLQFLIQYYNGEERAKGNILERFSAQQFPDLHSELNLSSLELGDSALYFCASSVEGGGEFGGYTFGSGTRLTVV.